This T cell receptor (beta chain) was sequenced for a study of blood T cells in healthy people across ages. RNA extraction gave at least 5.5 micrograms of total RNA per sample. Alongside a J-beta primer mix, a sample-barcoded 5' primer served in a second PCR lasting 7 to 11 cycles. Every cDNA was tagged by a template-switch adaptor with 12 random nucleotides. TCRdb re-called the 5' RACE reads with MiXCR, one entry per CDR3 protein. This repertoire shows roughly 680,000 distinct CDR3 sequences, 45% to 60% found once; its top ten account for approximately 13%. Germline CDR1 reads GTSNPN; CDR2 reads SVGIG (reference sequence). The V segment lost 4 bases and the J segment 11 bases; nucleotides outside the gene matches: 9. CDR3 length: 13 residues. This clonotype has just one count.

The sequence derives from a woman older than 75 in good health. The sequenced sample was blood. The chain uses TRBV30 and TRBJ2-4, with 9 positions matching TRBD2. For the CDR3, the DNA is TGTGCCTGGAATGGGGCGGGAGGGTCCGTTCAGTACTTC. This codes for CAWNGAGGSVQYF.